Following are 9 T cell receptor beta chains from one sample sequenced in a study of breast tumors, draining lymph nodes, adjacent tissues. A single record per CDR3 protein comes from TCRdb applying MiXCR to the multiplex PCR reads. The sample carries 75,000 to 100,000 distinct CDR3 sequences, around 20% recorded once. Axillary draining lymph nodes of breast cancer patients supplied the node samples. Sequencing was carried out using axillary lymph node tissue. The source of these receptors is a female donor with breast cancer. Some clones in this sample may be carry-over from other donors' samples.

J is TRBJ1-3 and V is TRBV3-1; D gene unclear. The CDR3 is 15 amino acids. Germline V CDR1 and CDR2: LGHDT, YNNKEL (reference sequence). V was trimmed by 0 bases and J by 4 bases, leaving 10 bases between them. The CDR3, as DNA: TGTGCCAGCAGCCAAGAATGGAGTTCCGGAAACACCATATATTTT. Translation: CASSQEWSSGNTIYF. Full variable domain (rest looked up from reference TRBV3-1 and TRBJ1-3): DTAVSQTPKYLVTQMGNDKSIKCEQNLGHDTMYWYKQDSKKFLKIMFSYNNKELIINETVPNRFSPKSPDKAHLNLHINSLELGDSAVYFCASSQEWSSGNTIYFGEGSWLTVV.

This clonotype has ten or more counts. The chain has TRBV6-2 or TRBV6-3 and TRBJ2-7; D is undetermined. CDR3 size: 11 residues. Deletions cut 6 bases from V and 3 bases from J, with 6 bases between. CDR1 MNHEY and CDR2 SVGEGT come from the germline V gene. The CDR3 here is CASRAIYEQYF. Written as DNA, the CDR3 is TGTGCCAGCAGAGCAATCTACGAGCAGTACTTC.

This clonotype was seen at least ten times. The CDR3 DNA reads as TGCAGCGTCCGAAAGGGACAGGGGGGAGAGCAGTACTTC. Amino acids: CSVRKGQGGEQYF. The chain links TRBV29-1 to TRBJ2-7, with 11 bases identical to TRBD1. This CDR3 has 13 residues. Germline loops: CDR1 SQVTM, CDR2 ANQGSEA. After removal of 6 bases from V and 7 bases from J, the junction contained 8 bases not matched to a gene.

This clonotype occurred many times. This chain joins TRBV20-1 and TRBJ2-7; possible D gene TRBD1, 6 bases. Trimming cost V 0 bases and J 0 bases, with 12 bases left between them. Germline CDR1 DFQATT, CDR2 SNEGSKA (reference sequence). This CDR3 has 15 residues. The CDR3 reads CSAREGQWTSYEQYF. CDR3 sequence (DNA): TGCAGTGCTAGAGAGGGACAATGGACCTCCTACGAGCAGTACTTC.

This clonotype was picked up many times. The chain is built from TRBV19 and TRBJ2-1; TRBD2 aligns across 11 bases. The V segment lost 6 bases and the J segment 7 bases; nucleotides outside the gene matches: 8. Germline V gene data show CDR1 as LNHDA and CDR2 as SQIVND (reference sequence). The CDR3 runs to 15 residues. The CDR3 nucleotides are TGTGCCAGTAGGGAACTAGCGGGAGTAAAGAATGAGCAGTTCTTC. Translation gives CASRELAGVKNEQFF. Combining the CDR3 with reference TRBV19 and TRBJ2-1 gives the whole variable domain DGGITQSPKYLFRKEGQNVTLSCEQNLNHDAMYWYRQDPGQGLRLIYYSQIVNDFQKGDIAEGYSVSREKKESFPLTVTSAQKNPTAFYLCASRELAGVKNEQFFGPGTRLTVL.

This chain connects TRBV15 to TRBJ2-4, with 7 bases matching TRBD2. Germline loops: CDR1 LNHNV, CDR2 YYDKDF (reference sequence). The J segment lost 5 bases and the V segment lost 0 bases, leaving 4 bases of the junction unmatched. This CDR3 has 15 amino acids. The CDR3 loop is CATSRDGAGENIQYF. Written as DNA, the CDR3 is TGTGCCACCAGCAGAGATGGGGCGGGAGAAAACATTCAGTACTTC. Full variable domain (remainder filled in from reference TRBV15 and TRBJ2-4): DAMVIQNPRYQVTQFGKPVTLSCSQTLNHNVMYWYQQKSSQAPKLLFHYYDKDFNNEADTPDNFQSRRPNTSFCFLDIRSPGLGDTAMYLCATSRDGAGENIQYFGAGTRLSVL.

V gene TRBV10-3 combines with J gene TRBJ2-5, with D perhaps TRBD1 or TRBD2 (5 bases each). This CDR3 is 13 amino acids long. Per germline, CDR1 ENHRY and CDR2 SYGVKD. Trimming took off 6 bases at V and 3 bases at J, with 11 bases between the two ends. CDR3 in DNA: TGTGCCATCAGCGGGGACCCAAAAGAGACCCAGTACTTC. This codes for CAISGDPKETQYF.

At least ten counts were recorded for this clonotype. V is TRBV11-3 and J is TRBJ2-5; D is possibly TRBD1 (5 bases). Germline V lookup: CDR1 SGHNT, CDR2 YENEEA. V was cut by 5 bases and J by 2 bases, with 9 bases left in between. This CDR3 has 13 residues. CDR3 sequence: CASSPGSQETQYF. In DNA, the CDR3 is TGTGCCAGCAGCCCAGGGTCTCAAGAGACCCAGTACTTC.

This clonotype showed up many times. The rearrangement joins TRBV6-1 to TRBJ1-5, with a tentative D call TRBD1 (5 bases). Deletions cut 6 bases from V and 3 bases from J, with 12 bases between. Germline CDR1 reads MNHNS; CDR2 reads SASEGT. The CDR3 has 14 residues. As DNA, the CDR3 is TGTGCCAGCAGGAACGGACACCTCAATCAGCCCCAGCATTTT. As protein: CASRNGHLNQPQHF.